The clone carrying this TCR beta chain was recorded once. Its antigen is unknown. V shed 4 bases and J 5 bases; nucleotides not matched to a gene: 4. Germline loops: CDR1 SGHRS, CDR2 YFSETQ. CDR3 length: 15 amino acids. This record belongs to a study of shared clonotypes between healthy human individuals. Points from the study as a whole: Some clonotypes were shared by all four sorted-subset donors, while others were not shared. The non-shared ones had lower generation probabilities than the shared ones.

Produced via immunoSEQ multiplex PCR; TCRdb's table is partial and in-frame only. The sample carries millions of clones, just over 90% recorded once. The genes are TRBV5-1 and TRBJ2-3; 13 nucleotides line up with TRBD2. The sequence was collected from a young man in good health. The source material was naive CD4+ T cells sorted from blood. Specified subset: CD45RA+ positively selected. The CDR3 nucleotides read TGCGCCAGCAGCGAACTAGCGGGAGGGCGAGATACGCAGTATTTT. Translating it yields CASSELAGGRDTQYF.